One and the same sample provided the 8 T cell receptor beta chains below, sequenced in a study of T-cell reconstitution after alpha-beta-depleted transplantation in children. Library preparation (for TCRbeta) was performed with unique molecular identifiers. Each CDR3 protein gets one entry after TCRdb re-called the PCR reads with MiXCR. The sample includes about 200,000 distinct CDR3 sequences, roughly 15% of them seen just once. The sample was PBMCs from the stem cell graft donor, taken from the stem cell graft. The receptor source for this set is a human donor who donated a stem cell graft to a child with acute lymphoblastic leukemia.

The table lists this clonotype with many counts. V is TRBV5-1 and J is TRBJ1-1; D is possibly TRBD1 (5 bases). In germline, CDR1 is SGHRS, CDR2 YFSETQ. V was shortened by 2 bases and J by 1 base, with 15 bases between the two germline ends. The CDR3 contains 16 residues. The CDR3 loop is CASSLFGERGNTEAFF. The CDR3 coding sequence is TGCGCCAGCAGCTTATTCGGCGAAAGGGGGAACACTGAAGCTTTCTTT.

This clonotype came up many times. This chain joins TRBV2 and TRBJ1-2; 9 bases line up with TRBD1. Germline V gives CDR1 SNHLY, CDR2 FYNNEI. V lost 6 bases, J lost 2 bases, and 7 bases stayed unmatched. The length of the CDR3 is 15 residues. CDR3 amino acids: CASSAGTGINYGYTF. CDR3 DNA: TGTGCCAGCAGCGCCGGGACAGGGATAAACTATGGCTACACCTTC.

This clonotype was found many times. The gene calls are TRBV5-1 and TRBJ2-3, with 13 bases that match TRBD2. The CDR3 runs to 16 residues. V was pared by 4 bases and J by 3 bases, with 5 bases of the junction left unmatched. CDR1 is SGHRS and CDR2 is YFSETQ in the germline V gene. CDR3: CASSMRTSGSTDTQYF. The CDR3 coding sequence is TGCGCCAGCAGCATGAGGACTAGCGGGAGTACAGATACGCAGTATTTT.

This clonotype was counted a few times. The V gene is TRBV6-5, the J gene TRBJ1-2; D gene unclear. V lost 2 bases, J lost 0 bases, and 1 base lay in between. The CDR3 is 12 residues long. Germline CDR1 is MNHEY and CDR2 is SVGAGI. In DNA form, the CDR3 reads TGTGCCAGCAGTTACGCTAACTATGGCTACACCTTC. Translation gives CASSYANYGYTF.

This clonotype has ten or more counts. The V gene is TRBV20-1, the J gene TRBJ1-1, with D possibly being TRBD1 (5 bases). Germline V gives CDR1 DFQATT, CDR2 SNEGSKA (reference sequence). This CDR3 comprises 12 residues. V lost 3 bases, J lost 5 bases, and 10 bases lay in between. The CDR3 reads CSASWGETEAFF. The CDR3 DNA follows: TGCAGTGCTAGTTGGGGGGAAACTGAAGCTTTCTTT.

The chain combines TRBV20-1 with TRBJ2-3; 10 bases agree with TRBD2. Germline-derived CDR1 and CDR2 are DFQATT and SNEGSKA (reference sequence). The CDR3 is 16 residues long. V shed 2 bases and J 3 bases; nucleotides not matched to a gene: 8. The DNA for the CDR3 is TGCAGTGCTAGATCTGTCGGACTAGCGGAAACAGATACGCAGTATTTT. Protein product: CSARSVGLAETDTQYF.

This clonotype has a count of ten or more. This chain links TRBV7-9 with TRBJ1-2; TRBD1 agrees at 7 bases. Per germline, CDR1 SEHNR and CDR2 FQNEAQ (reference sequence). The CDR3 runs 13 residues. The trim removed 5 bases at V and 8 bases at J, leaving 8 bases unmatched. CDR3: CASSADRAGGYTF. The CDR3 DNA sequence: TGTGCCAGCAGCGCCGACAGGGCCGGCGGCTACACCTTC.

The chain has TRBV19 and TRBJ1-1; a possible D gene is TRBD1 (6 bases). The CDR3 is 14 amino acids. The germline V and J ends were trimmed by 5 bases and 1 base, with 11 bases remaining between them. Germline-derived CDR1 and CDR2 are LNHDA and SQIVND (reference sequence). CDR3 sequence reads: CASSPKTGNTEAFF. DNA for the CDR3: TGTGCCAGTAGTCCAAAGACAGGGAACACTGAAGCTTTCTTT.